The source of this T cell receptor beta chain is a study of T-cell reconstitution after alpha-beta-depleted transplantation in children. CDR3 length: 17 amino acids. The junction had 5 bases not matched to a gene; V was cut back by 0 bases and J by 5 bases. Germline CDR1 reads MGHRA; CDR2 reads YSYEKL. During its preparation, the TCRbeta library received unique molecular identifiers. TCRdb re-derived calls from the PCR reads in MiXCR, one entry per CDR3 protein. This table holds some 390,000 distinct CDR3 sequences, about 20% found once. The sequence came from a human donor who donated a stem cell graft to a child with acute myeloid leukemia. V is TRBV4-1 and J is TRBJ2-3; 13 bases agree with TRBD2. The input for sequencing was PBMCs from the stem cell graft donor, taken from the stem cell graft. The CDR3, as DNA: TGCGCCAGCAGCCAAGAGGCAGGACTAGCGGGAGAAGATACGCAGTATTTT. This translates into CASSQEAGLAGEDTQYF.